This TCR beta chain was found in a study of blood T cells in healthy people across ages. Study-level information: Template switching retrieved approximately one barcoded beta molecule for each two T cells.

Isolation per sample recovered at least 7 million PBMCs. Study conclusions and caveats: Those diversity estimates obtained from one million T cells were thought to be underestimates. Long-lived donors exceeded aged donors in naive CD4+ cells and diversity.

The CDR3 spans 15 residues. The V end was cut by 0 bases, the J end by 3 bases, with 12 bases between. Germline V gene sequence: CDR1 SEHNR, CDR2 FQNEAQ (reference sequence). This clonotype was seen more than once but under ten times. Its antigen is unknown. It was with a sample-barcoded 5' primer and a J-beta primer mix that a second PCR of roughly 7 to 12 cycles was run. MiXCR, applied by TCRdb to the 5' RACE reads, yields one record per CDR3 protein. In the table there are some 1.4 million distinct CDR3 sequences, 35% to 45% of which are singletons. This sequence joins TRBV7-9 and TRBJ2-7; a possible D gene is TRBD2 (5 bases). This receptor was identified in a woman between 18 and 30 years old in good health. The sample was blood. The CDR3 sequence: CASSLAYRGFYEQYF. For the CDR3, the DNA is TGTGCCAGCAGCTTAGCATACCGAGGGTTCTACGAGCAGTACTTC.